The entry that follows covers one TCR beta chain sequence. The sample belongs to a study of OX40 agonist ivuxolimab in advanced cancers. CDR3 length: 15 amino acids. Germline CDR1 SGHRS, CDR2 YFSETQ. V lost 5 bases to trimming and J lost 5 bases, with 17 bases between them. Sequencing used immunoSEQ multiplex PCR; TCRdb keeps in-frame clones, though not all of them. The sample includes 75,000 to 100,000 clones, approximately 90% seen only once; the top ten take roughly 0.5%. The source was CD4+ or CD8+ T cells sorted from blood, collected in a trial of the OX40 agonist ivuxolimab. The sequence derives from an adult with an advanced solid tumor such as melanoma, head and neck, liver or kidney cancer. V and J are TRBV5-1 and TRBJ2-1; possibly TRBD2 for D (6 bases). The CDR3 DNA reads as TGCGCCAGCAGGAAGACTAGTGAGGGCCACAATGAGCAGTTCTTC. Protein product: CASRKTSEGHNEQFF.